This record looks at one T cell receptor (beta chain) sequence and its context. Antigen: not known. Looked up from germline, CDR1 is SGHNT and CDR2 is YENEEA. This CDR3 spans 16 amino acids. The junction had 11 bases not matched to a gene; V was cut back by 4 bases and J by 8 bases. The source of the sample is a study of cytomegalovirus exposure and HLA in healthy donors. Study-wide points: Likely technical artifact: a cluster of highly shared sequence variants. The study labeled about 160 TCR beta chains cytomegalovirus-associated. For most subjects, TCR beta sequences were reported to predict HLA-A and HLA-B alleles with accuracy. In vitro experiments confirmed that three CMV-associated chains were specific for CMV antigens.

Researchers ran the PCR with 60 Vbeta and 13 Jbeta primers. Only in-frame clones appear in the TCRdb table, and some are missing; sequencing was by immunoSEQ multiplex PCR. This sample has about 140,000 clones; 70% to 80% occur once, and the top ten carry roughly 6%. This TCR came from a woman aged 40-49 years in good health and CMV-seropositive. The sample taken for sequencing was PBMCs. V and J are TRBV11-3 and TRBJ2-1; 10 nucleotides line up with TRBD2. The CDR3 reads CASSYRGLATKDEQFF. The CDR3 nucleotides are TGTGCCAGCAGCTACCGGGGACTAGCGACAAAGGATGAGCAGTTCTTC.